Sequencing of this T cell receptor (beta chain) was carried out in a study of T cell clonality in common variable immunodeficiency. Study-wide results and limits: In common variable immunodeficiency, TCR beta chains reportedly carried fewer deletions and N-nucleotide insertions.

This clone was counted ten times or more. As yet, its antigen is unknown. Sequencing ends 3 residues short of the CDR3 end; the germline J gene provides the rest. Germline V lookup: CDR1 PRHDT, CDR2 FYEKMQ (reference sequence). This CDR3 region has 15 residues. The ends were cut back, 0 bases at V and 2 bases at J, with 11 bases in the middle. Sequenced by immunoSEQ multiplex PCR; TCRdb stores in-frame clones only, minus some. The table lists 55,000 to 65,000 clones, no singletons, with approximately 1.7% in the top ten. The TCR was taken from a person aged 18 to 69 in good health. The J gene is TRBJ2-7, the V gene TRBV13, with D tentatively TRBD2 (6 bases). Sequenced: peripheral blood mononuclear cells. Incomplete CDR3 DNA: TGTGCCAGCAGCTTAGGGCGGGGCGGACCCTACGAG. Its translation: CASSLGRGGPYE. The entire CDR3 reads CASSLGRGGPYEQYF.